These 2 T cell receptor beta chains came from one sample sequenced in a study of blood T cell repertoires in COVID-19 (dated by TCRdb to 2018 to 2021). The method was the immunoSEQ multiplex PCR assay. Here the immuneACCESS table is served through TCRdb, limited to in-frame sequences with V and J called. Missing clones are a known gap in these copies; in checked studies unresolved V genes cover under half, and the rest lacks a known reason. In this sample the table shows some 77,000 clones, 70% to 85% of which occur a single time. Together, the top ten hold 25% to 30% of the sample. Sequenced sample: peripheral blood. These receptors were obtained from a man aged 70 or older with acute or convalescent COVID-19.

The chain joins TRBV27 to TRBJ2-3; 7 nucleotides match TRBD2. Looked up from germline, CDR1 is MNHEY and CDR2 is SMNVEV (reference sequence). This CDR3 comprises 15 residues. Trimming took 2 bases from V and 2 from J; bases not matched to a gene: 4. CDR3 loop: CASSLGDYLTDTQYF. The CDR3 DNA reads TGTGCCAGCAGTTTAGGGGACTACCTCACAGATACGCAGTATTTT.

This rearrangement joins TRBV7-2 to TRBJ2-3; D gene uncertain. Germline CDR1 and CDR2: SGHTA and FQGNSA. The CDR3 totals 14 residues. Trimming removed 5 bases from V and 1 base from J, with 10 bases in between. CDR3: CASSPGSGTDTQYF. In nucleotides, the CDR3 is TGTGCCAGCAGCCCCGGGTCAGGCACAGATACGCAGTATTTT.